These 3 T cell receptor beta chains share one sample of origin, sequenced in a study of radiotherapy plus CTLA-4 blockade in lung cancer. Produced via immunoSEQ multiplex PCR; TCRdb's table is partial and in-frame only. The repertoire holds roughly 98,000 clones, with approximately 78% as singletons. The input for sequencing was peripheral blood, taken from a patient treated with radiotherapy plus ipilimumab. All receptors derive from a human donor with non-small cell lung cancer who had a partial response to radiotherapy plus ipilimumab.

This chain connects TRBV25-1 to TRBJ2-6; perhaps TRBD2 as D (5 bases). In germline, CDR1 is MGHDK, CDR2 SYGVNS. This CDR3 spans 15 amino acids. V shed 3 bases and J shed 1 base, with 7 bases lying between them. CDR3 loop: CASSDWTSGANVLTF. In DNA, the CDR3 is TGTGCCAGCAGTGATTGGACTTCTGGGGCCAACGTCCTGACTTTC.

The rearrangement uses TRBV1 and TRBJ2-7; the listed D gene, TRBD2, was not tested against the DNA. TRBV1 constitutes a pseudogene. The CDR3 consists of 17 residues. CDR3 nucleotides: TGCACCAGCACCAACCACTGGTCCGAGGGAAGCTCCTACGAGCAGTACTTC. Protein sequence: CTSTNHWSEGSSYEQYF.

The chain carries TRBV18 and TRBJ2-7; D is ambiguous. Germline CDR1 reads KGHSH; CDR2 reads LQKENI. The ends were cut back, 6 bases at V and 1 base at J, with 13 bases in the middle. There are 14 residues in the CDR3. The CDR3 DNA reads as TGTGCCAGCTCCCTGGGTGGCGGTTCCTACGAGCAGTACTTC. It yields the protein CASSLGGGSYEQYF.